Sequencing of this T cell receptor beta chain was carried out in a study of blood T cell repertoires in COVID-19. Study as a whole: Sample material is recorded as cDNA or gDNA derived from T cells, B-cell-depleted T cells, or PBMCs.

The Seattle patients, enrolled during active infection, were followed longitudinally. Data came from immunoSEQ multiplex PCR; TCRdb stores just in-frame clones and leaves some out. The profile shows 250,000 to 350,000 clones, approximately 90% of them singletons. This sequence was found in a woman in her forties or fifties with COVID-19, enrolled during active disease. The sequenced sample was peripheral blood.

The CDR3 nucleotides read TGCGCCAGCAGTGAGGAGGGAGATTGGACCGGGGAGCTGTTTTTT. Translated, it gives CASSEEGDWTGELFF. The rearrangement uses TRBV10-1 and TRBJ2-2; the D gene is possibly TRBD2 (5 bases). The CDR3 spans 15 residues. CDR1 and CDR2 (germline): WNHNN, SYGVQD (reference sequence). V shed 2 bases and J shed 5 bases, with 12 bases lying between them.